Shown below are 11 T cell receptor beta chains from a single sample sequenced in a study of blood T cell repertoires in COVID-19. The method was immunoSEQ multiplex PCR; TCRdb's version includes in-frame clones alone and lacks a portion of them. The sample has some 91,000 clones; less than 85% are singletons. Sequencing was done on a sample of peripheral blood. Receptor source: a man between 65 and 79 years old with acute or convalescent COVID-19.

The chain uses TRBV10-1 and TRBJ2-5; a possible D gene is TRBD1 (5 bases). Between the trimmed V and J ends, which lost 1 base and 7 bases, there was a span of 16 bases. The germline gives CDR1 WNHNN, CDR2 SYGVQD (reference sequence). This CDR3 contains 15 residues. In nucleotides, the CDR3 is TGCGCCAGCAGTGAGTTAGGCAGGGTCTATGGGACCCAGTACTTC. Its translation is CASSELGRVYGTQYF.

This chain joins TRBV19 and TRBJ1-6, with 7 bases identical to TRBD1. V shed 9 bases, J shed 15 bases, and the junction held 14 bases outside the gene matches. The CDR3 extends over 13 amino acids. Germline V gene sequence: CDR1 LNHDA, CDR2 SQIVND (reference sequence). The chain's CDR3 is CASLGQRFTGLHF. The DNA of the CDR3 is TGTGCCAGCCTGGGACAGAGATTCACCGGCCTCCACTTT.

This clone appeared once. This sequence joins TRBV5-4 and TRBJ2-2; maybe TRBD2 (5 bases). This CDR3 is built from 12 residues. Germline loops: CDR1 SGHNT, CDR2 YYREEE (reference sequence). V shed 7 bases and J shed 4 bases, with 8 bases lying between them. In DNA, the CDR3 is TGTGCCAGCGCCGCGGGCACCGGGGAGCTGTTTTTT. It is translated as CASAAGTGELFF.

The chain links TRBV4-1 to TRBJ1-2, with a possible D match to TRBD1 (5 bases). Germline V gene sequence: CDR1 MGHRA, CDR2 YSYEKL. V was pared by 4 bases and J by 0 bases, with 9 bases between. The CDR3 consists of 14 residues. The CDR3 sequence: CASSPREANYGYTF. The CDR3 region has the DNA TGCGCCAGCAGCCCCAGGGAGGCTAACTATGGCTACACCTTC.

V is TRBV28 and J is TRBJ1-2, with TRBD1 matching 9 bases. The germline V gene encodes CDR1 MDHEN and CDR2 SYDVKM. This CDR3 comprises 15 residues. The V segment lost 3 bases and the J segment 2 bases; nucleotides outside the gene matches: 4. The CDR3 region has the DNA TGTGCCAGCAGTTTGGGAGGACAGGGGAACTATGGCTACACCTTC. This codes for CASSLGGQGNYGYTF.

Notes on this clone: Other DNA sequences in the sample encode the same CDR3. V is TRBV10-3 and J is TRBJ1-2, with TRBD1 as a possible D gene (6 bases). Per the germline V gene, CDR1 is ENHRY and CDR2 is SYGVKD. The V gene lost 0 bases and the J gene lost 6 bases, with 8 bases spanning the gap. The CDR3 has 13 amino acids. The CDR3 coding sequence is TGTGCCATCAGTGAGTCACAGGGTGATGGCTACACCTTC. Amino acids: CAISESQGDGYTF.

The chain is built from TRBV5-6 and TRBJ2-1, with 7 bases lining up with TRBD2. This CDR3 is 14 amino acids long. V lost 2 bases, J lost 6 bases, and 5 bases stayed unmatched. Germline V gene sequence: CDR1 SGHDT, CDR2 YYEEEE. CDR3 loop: CASSLLGRGNEQFF. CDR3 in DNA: TGTGCCAGCAGCTTATTGGGGAGGGGCAATGAGCAGTTCTTC.

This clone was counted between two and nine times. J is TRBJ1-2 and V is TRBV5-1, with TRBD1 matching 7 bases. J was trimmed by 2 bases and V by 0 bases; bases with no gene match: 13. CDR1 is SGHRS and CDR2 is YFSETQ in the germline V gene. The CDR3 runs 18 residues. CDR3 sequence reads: CASSLELSRTGLNYGYTF. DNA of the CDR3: TGCGCCAGCAGCTTGGAACTCAGCAGGACAGGTTTGAACTATGGCTACACCTTC.

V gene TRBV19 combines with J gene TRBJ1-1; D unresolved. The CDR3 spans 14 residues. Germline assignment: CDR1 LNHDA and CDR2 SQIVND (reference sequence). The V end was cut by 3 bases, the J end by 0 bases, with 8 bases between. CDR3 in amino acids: CASSISGVNTEAFF. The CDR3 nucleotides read TGTGCCAGTAGTATTTCCGGGGTGAACACTGAAGCTTTCTTT.

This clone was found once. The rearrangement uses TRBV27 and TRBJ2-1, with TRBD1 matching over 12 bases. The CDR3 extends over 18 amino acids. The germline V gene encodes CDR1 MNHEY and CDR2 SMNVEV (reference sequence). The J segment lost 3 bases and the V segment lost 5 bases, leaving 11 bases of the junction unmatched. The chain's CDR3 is CASSPAPGTGGLYNEQFF. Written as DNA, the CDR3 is TGTGCCAGCAGTCCCGCCCCCGGGACAGGGGGCCTCTACAATGAGCAGTTCTTC.

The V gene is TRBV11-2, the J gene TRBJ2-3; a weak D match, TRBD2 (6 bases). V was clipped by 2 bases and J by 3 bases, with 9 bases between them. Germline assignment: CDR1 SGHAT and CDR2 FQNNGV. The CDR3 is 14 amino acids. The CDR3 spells CASSLRRETDTQYF. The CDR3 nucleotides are TGTGCCAGCAGCTTAAGGCGGGAAACAGATACGCAGTATTTT. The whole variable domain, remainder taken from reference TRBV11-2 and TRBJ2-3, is EAGVAQSPRYKIIEKRQSVAFWCNPISGHATLYWYQQILGQGPKLLIQFQNNGVVDDSQLPKDRFSAERLKGVDSTLKIQPAKLEDSAVYLCASSLRRETDTQYFGPGTRLTVL.